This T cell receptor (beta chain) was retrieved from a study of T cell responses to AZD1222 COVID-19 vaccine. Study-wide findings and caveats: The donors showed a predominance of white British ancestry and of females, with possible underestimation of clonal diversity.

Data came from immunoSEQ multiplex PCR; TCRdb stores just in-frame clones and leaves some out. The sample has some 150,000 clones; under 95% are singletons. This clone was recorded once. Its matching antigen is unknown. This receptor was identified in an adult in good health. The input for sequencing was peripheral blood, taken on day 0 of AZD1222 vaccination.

DNA of the CDR3: TGTGCCTCTAGCGGGAGGAGCTCCTACGAGCAGTACTTC. Amino acids: CASSGRSSYEQYF. The chain uses TRBV27 and TRBJ2-7, with 11 nucleotides matching TRBD2. CDR1 is MNHEY, CDR2 SMNVEV, per germline (reference sequence). Trimming took 11 bases from V and 0 from J; bases not matched to a gene: 3. This CDR3 comprises 13 residues.